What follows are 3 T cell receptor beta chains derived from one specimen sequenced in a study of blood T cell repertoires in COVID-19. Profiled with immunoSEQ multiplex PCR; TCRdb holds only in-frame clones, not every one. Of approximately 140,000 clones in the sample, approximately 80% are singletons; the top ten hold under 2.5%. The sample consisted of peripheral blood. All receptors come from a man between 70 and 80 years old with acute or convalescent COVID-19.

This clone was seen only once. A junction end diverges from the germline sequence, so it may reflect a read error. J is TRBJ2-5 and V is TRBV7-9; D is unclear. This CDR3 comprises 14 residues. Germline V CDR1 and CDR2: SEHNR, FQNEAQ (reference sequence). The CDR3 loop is CASSSRTNQETQYF. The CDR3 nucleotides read TGTGCCAGCAGCTCCCGTACCAACCAGGAGACCCAGTACTTC.

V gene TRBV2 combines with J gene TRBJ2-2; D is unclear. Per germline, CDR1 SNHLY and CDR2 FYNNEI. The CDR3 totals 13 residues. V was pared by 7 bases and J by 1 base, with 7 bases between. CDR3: CASNSVNTGELFF. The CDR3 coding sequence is TGTGCCAGCAATTCCGTGAACACCGGGGAGCTGTTTTTT.

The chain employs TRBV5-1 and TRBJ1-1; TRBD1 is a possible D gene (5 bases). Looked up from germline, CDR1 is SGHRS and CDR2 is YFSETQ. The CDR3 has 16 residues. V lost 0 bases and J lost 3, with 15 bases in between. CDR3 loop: CASSLAENRHDTEAFF. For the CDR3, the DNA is TGCGCCAGCAGCTTGGCCGAGAACAGGCACGACACTGAAGCTTTCTTT.